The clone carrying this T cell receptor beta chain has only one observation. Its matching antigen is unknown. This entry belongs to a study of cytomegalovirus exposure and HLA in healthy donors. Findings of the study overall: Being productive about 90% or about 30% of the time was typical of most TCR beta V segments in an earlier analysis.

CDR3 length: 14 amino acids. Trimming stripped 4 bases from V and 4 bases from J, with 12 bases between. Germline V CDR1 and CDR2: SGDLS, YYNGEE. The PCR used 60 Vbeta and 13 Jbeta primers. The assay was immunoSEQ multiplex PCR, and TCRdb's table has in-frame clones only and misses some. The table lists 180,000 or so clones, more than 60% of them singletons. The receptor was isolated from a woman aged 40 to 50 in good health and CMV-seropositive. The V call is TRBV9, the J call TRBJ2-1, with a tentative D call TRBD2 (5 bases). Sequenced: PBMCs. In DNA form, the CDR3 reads TGTGCCAGCAGCCCGAGAGCGGTTTACAATGAGCAGTTCTTC. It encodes CASSPRAVYNEQFF.